What follows are 21 T cell receptor beta chains derived from one specimen sequenced in a study of blood T cells in healthy people across ages. Together with a sample-barcoded 5' primer, a J-beta primer mix was included in a second PCR lasting about 7 to 11 cycles. A single record per CDR3 protein comes from TCRdb applying MiXCR to the 5' RACE reads. Altogether 550,000 to 650,000 distinct CDR3 sequences are present, less than 35% being singletons, with the ten largest covering approximately 14%. The sequenced sample was blood. These receptors originate from a woman older than 75 in good health.

The table lists this clonotype with many counts. This chain uses TRBV12-3 or TRBV12-4 with TRBJ2-7, with TRBD2 matching 8 bases. J gave up 7 bases and V 2 bases, and 16 bases lay outside the gene matches. CDR3 length: 17 amino acids. CDR3 bases: TGTGCCAGCAGTTTACAAACGGCGGGGGGCCACTCCGGGGAGCAGTACTTC. This encodes CASSLQTAGGHSGEQYF.

This clonotype was counted ten times or more. The chain links TRBV11-2 to TRBJ1-2, with 7 nucleotides matching TRBD1. The CDR3 contains 14 residues. Germline V lookup: CDR1 SGHAT, CDR2 FQNNGV. V gave up 3 bases and J gave up 5 bases; unmatched junction bases: 6. The CDR3 spells CASSFRGRGYGYTF. The CDR3 DNA follows: TGTGCCAGCAGCTTCAGGGGGAGGGGATATGGCTACACCTTC.

The rearrangement uses TRBV4-3 and TRBJ2-7; possibly TRBD1 for D (5 bases). V was cut by 2 bases and J by 7 bases, with 9 bases left in between. This CDR3 spans 12 amino acids. Germline V CDR1 and CDR2: LGHNA, YSLEER. The DNA for the CDR3 is TGCGCCAGCAGCCAAAGGCAGGGTGAGCAGTACTTC. Its protein product is CASSQRQGEQYF.

This clonotype was detected a few times. Since a much larger clone is just one base distant, this may be a read error. The chain links TRBV7-2 to TRBJ2-5, with 10 bases matching TRBD2. CDR1 and CDR2 from the germline V gene are SGHTA and FQGNSA. V lost 5 bases to trimming and J lost 2 bases; unmatched junction nucleotides: 14. The CDR3 is 18 residues long. The CDR3 reads CTSSQRVAGGILQETQYF. In nucleotides, the CDR3 is TGTACCAGCAGCCAGAGGGTAGCGGGGGGCATCCTTCAAGAGACCCAGTACTTC. Drawing the rest from reference TRBV7-2 and TRBJ2-5, the complete variable domain is GAGVSQSPSNKVTEKGKDVELRCDPISGHTALYWYRQSLGQGLEFLIYFQGNSAPDKSGLPSDRFSAERTGGSVSTLTIQRTQQEDSAVYLCTSSQRVAGGILQETQYFGPGTRLLVL.

The chain recombines TRBV30 with TRBJ1-4; D unresolved. CDR1 is GTSNPN and CDR2 is SVGIG in the germline V gene (reference sequence). The CDR3 runs 15 residues. Between the trimmed V and J ends, which lost 2 bases and 2 bases, there was a span of 12 bases. CDR3: CAWSTFGRTNEKLFF. In DNA, the CDR3 is TGTGCCTGGAGTACCTTTGGACGGACTAATGAAAAACTGTTTTTT.

A remark on this clonotype: A much larger clone lies one base from this, so it may be a read error. The chain uses TRBV4-1 and TRBJ1-5; D may be TRBD1 (6 bases). Germline V lookup: CDR1 MGHRA, CDR2 YSYEKL. This CDR3 region has 15 residues. The DNA for the CDR3 is TGCGCCAGCGGCCAGGAGGACAGCCGCAATCAGCCCCAGCATTTT. Translating it yields CASGQEDSRNQPQHF.

The chain has TRBV4-3 and TRBJ2-5; 10 nucleotides line up with TRBD1. J was trimmed by 9 bases and V by 0 bases; bases with no gene match: 7. The V gene's germline CDR1 is LGHNA and CDR2 YSLEER. The CDR3 is made up of 15 amino acids. This CDR3 reads CASSQDLTGGRAQYF. The CDR3 DNA follows: TGCGCCAGCAGCCAAGATCTGACAGGGGGCCGGGCCCAGTACTTC.

This clonotype came up many times. The rearrangement uses TRBV6-1 and TRBJ1-4, with 9 bases matching TRBD1. The germline V gene encodes CDR1 MNHNS and CDR2 SASEGT. V lost 7 bases to trimming and J lost 3 bases; unmatched junction nucleotides: 6. There are 15 residues in the CDR3. In DNA, the CDR3 is TGTGCCAGCACCCGAGGGACAGGGTCTAATGAAAAACTGTTTTTT. This encodes CASTRGTGSNEKLFF.

Remarks on this clonotype: It may be a read error: a sequence one base away is much more abundant. This chain links TRBV20-1 with TRBJ2-5; TRBD2 aligns across 9 bases. Germline V CDR1 and CDR2: DFQATT, SNEGSKA (reference sequence). The J segment lost 11 bases and the V segment lost 1 base, leaving 2 bases of the junction unmatched. CDR3 length: 11 amino acids. CDR3 protein: CSARGLAEQYF. The CDR3 coding sequence is TGCAGTGCTAGAGGACTAGCGGAGCAGTACTTC.

There are many counts of this clonotype. CDR3 residues: CASTRRGSNYGYTF. CDR3 DNA: TGTGCCAGCACCCGAAGGGGGTCTAACTATGGCTACACCTTC. J is TRBJ1-2 and V is TRBV3-1; possible D gene TRBD1, 6 bases. The germline V gene encodes CDR1 LGHDT and CDR2 YNNKEL (reference sequence). This CDR3 is 14 amino acids long. V was trimmed by 7 bases and J by 0 bases, leaving 12 bases between them.

The table lists this clonotype with many counts. The chain combines TRBV6-6 with TRBJ2-4; D is uncertain. CDR3 length: 13 residues. The V gene's germline CDR1 is MNHNY and CDR2 SVGAGI (reference sequence). Trimming shortened V by 5 bases and J by 0 bases, and 5 bases separated the two germline ends. In DNA, the CDR3 is TGTGCCAGCAGTCCGATAGCCAAAAACATTCAGTACTTC. This codes for CASSPIAKNIQYF.

A note on this clonotype: This may be a read error, as it is one base from a much larger clone. The chain is built from TRBV12-3 or TRBV12-4 and TRBJ2-3; TRBD2 matches 15 bases. This CDR3 region has 19 residues. CDR3 coding DNA: TGTGCCAGCAGTCCAGTGGGGACTAGCGGGAGGTGGAGCACAGATGCGCAGTATTTT. It is translated as CASSPVGTSGRWSTDAQYF.

This clonotype occurred a few times. The chain joins TRBV18 to TRBJ1-5; possible D gene TRBD1, 6 bases. Germline loops: CDR1 KGHSH, CDR2 LQKENI. Deletions cut 3 bases from V and 7 bases from J, with 16 bases between. The CDR3 is 15 amino acids. CDR3 bases: TGTGCCAGCTCACCGTCTCTTGACAGGTCCCAGCCCCAGCATTTT. As protein: CASSPSLDRSQPQHF.

The CDR3 protein is CASSQERAGNYGYTF. The CDR3 bases are TGTGCCAGCAGCCAAGAGAGGGCGGGAAACTATGGCTACACCTTC. The V and J genes are TRBV3-1 and TRBJ1-2, with no clear D. Trimming took 0 bases from V and 2 from J, leaving 10 bases between them. Germline V gene sequence: CDR1 LGHDT, CDR2 YNNKEL (reference sequence). The CDR3 spans 15 residues.

This rearrangement joins TRBV15 to TRBJ2-1; 10 nucleotides align to TRBD1. In germline, CDR1 is LNHNV, CDR2 YYDKDF (reference sequence). The CDR3 loop spans 16 amino acids. With 4 bases clipped from V and 6 bases from J, the junction kept 9 bases outside the gene matches. CDR3 nucleotide sequence: TGTGCCACCAGCATAGATTTAGGGACAGGGGCCAATGAGCAGTTCTTC. Its protein is CATSIDLGTGANEQFF.

This clonotype was recorded at least ten times. V is TRBV5-1 and J is TRBJ1-4; 7 bases agree with TRBD1. Germline V gene sequence: CDR1 SGHRS, CDR2 YFSETQ. With V trimmed by 3 bases and J by 6 bases, 8 bases remained unmatched. The CDR3 sequence is 15 residues long. The CDR3 nucleotides read TGCGCCAGCAGCTCCCAAGGGGGCTCGGATGAAAAACTGTTTTTT. Translation gives CASSSQGGSDEKLFF.

This clonotype was seen a few times. Since a much larger clone is just one base distant, this may be a read error. The chain has TRBV7-2 and TRBJ2-6, with a weak D call TRBD2 (5 bases). Trimming left V 5 bases short and J 5 bases short, with 16 bases between. Germline CDR1 and CDR2: SGHTA and FQGNSA. This CDR3 spans 16 amino acids. CDR3 residues: CASSPDGVRRANVLTF. CDR3 nucleotide sequence: TGTGCCAGCAGCCCGGACGGGGTGAGGCGGGCCAACGTCCTGACTTTC. Drawing the rest from reference TRBV7-2 and TRBJ2-6, the complete variable domain is GAGVSQSPSNKVTEKGKDVELRCDPISGHTALYWYRQSLGQGLEFLIYFQGNSAPDKSGLPSDRFSAERTGGSVSTLTIQRTQQEDSAVYLCASSPDGVRRANVLTFGAGSRLTVL.

This clonotype was found many times. The V gene is TRBV20-1, the J gene TRBJ2-1, with TRBD2 identical over 7 bases. Unmatched junction bases numbered 7, after V lost 5 bases and J lost 12 bases. There are 11 residues in the CDR3. From germline, CDR1 is DFQATT and CDR2 SNEGSKA (reference sequence). The DNA for the CDR3 is TGCAGTGCTCCGGGAGCGGGGCGGCAGTTCTTC. This translates into CSAPGAGRQFF.

This clonotype has at least ten counts. V gene TRBV4-2 combines with J gene TRBJ2-1; TRBD2 aligns across 8 bases. The CDR3 loop spans 17 amino acids. The germline gives CDR1 LGHNA, CDR2 YNFKEQ. Trimming at V came to 0 bases and at J to 7 bases, leaving 11 bases not matched to a gene. CDR3 sequence: CASSQEGRGGPSNEQFF. The CDR3 coding sequence is TGTGCCAGCAGCCAAGAGGGCCGGGGGGGCCCCAGTAATGAGCAGTTCTTC.

The chain is built from TRBV6-5 and TRBJ2-3, with D possibly being TRBD1 (6 bases). The CDR3 contains 16 residues. The ends were cut back, 6 bases at V and 5 bases at J, with 21 bases in the middle. Germline values: CDR1 MNHEY, CDR2 SVGAGI. The CDR3 DNA reads as TGTGCCAGCAGACCCGAGACAGGAAGTGGTAGAGATACGCAGTATTTT. Translating it yields CASRPETGSGRDTQYF.

With respect to this clonotype: A read error may be the cause here, since a much bigger clone is one base away. The gene calls are TRBV12-3 or TRBV12-4 and TRBJ2-5; D tentatively reads TRBD1 or TRBD2 (5 bases each). The CDR3 runs 14 residues. Trimming stripped 7 bases from V and 11 bases from J, with 23 bases between. CDR3 amino acids: CASTPGGVKNEQYF. The CDR3 DNA reads as TGTGCCAGCACCCCTGGGGGAGTAAAAAATGAGCAGTACTTC.